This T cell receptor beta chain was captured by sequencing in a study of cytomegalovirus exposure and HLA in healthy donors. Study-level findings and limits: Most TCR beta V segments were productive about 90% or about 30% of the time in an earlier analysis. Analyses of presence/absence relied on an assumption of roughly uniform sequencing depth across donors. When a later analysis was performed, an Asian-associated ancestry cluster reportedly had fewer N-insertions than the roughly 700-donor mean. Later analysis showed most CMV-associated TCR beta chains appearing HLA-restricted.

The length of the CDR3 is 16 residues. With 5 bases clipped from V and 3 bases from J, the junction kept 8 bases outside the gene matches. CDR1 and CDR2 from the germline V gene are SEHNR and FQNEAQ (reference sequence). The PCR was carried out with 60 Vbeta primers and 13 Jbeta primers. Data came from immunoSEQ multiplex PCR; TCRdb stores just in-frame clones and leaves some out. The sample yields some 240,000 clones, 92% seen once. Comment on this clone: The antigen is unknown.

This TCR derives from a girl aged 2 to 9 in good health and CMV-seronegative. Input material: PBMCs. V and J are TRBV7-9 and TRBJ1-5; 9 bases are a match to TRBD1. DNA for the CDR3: TGTGCCAGCAGCCTTATGACAGGGGGGTACAATCAGCCCCAGCATTTT. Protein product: CASSLMTGGYNQPQHF.